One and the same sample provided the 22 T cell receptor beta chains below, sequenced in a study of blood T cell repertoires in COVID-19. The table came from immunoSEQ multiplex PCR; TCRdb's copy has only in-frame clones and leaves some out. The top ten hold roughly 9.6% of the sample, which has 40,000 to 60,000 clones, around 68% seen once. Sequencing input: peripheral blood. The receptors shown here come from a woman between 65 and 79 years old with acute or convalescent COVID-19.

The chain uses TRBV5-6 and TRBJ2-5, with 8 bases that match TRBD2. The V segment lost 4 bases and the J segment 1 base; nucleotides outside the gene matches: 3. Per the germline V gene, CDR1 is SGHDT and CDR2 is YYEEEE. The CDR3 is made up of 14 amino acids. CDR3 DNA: TGTGCCAGCAGCCTAGCGGGCCGCCAAGAGACCCAGTACTTC. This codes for CASSLAGRQETQYF.

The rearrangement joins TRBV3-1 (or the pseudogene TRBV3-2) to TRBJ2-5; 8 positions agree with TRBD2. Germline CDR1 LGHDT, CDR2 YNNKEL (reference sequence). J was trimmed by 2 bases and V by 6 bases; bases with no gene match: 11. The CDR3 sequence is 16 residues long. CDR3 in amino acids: CASSDLLAGSQETQYF. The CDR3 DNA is TGTGCCAGCAGTGACTTGTTAGCGGGGTCTCAAGAGACCCAGTACTTC.

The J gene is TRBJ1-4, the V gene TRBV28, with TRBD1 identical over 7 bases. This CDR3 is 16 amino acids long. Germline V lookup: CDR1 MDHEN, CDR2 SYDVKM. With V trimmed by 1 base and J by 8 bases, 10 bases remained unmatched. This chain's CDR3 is CASSLSGGGEEEKLFF. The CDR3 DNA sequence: TGTGCCAGCAGTTTATCAGGGGGAGGAGAAGAGGAAAAACTGTTTTTT.

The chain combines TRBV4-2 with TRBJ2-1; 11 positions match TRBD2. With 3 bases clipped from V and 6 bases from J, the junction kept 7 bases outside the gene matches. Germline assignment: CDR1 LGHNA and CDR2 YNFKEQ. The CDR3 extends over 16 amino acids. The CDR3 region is CASSHTGLAESNEQFF. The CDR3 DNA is TGTGCCAGCAGCCATACGGGACTAGCGGAGTCCAATGAGCAGTTCTTC.

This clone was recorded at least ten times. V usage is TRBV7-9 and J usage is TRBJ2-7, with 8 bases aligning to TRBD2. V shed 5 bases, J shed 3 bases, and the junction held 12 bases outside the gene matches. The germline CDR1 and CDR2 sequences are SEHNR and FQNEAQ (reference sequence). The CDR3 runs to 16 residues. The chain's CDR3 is CASSPGLSGGLYEQYF. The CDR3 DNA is TGTGCCAGCAGCCCGGGTCTCAGCGGGGGACTCTACGAGCAGTACTTC.

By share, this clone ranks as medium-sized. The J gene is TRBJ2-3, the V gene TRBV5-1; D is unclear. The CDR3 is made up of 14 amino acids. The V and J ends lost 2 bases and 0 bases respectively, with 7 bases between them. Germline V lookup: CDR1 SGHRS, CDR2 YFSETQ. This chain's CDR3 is CASSFLQSTDTQYF. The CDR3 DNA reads TGCGCCAGCAGCTTTTTACAGAGCACAGATACGCAGTATTTT.

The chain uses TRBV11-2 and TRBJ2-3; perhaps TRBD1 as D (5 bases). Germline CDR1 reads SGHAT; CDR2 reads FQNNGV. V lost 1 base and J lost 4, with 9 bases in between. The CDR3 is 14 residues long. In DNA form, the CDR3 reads TGTGCCAGCAGCTTAGGGGGCGGCCCAGATACGCAGTATTTT. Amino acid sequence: CASSLGGGPDTQYF.

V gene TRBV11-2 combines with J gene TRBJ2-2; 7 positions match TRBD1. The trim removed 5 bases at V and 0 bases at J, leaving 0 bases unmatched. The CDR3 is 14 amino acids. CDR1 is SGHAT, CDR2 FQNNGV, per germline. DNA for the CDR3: TGTGCCAGCAGCCAGGGGGCGAACACCGGGGAGCTGTTTTTT. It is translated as CASSQGANTGELFF.

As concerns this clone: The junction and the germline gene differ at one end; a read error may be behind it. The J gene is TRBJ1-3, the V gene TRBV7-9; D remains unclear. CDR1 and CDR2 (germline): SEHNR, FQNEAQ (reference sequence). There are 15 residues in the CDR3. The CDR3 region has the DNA TGTGCCAGCAGCCTAGCGAGGGTCTCTGGAAACACCATATATTTT. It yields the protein CASSLARVSGNTIYF.

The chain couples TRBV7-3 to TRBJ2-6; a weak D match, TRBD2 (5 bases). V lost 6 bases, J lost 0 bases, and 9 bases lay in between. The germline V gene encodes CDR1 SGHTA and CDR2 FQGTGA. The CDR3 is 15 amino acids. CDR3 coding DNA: TGTGCCAGCAGTCGCGAGGGCTCTGGGGCCAACGTCCTGACTTTC. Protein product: CASSREGSGANVLTF.

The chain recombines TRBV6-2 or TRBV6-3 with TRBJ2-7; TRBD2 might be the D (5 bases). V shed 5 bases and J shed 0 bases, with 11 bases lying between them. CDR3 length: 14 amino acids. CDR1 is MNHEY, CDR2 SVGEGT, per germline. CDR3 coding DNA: TGTGCCAGCAGTGATGGACTTTCCTCCTACGAGCAGTACTTC. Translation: CASSDGLSSYEQYF.

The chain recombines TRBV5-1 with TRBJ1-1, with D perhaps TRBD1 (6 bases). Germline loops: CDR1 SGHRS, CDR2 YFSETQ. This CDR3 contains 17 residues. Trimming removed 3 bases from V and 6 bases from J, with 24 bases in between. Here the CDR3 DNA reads TGCGCCAGCAGCTCGAGACAAACAGGGTCTCCCACCCCTGAAGCTTTCTTT. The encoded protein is CASSSRQTGSPTPEAFF.

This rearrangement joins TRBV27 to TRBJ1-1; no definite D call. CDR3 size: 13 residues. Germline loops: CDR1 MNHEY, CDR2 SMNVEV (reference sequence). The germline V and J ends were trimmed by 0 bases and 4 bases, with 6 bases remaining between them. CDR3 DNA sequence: TGTGCCAGCAGTTTATCCATCAGCACTGAAGCTTTCTTT. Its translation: CASSLSISTEAFF.

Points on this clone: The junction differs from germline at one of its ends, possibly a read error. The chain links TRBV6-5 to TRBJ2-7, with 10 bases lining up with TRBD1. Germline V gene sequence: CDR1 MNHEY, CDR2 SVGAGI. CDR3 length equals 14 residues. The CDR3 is CASIIDRGLYAQYF. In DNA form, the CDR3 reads TGTGCCAGCATTATAGACAGGGGGCTCTACGCGCAGTACTTC.

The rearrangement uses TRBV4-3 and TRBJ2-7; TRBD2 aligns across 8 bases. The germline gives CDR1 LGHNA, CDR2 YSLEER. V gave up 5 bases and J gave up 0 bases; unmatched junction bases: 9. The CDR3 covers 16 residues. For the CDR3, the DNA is TGCGCCAGCAGCGACCAGGTCAGCGGGAGCTCCTACGAGCAGTACTTC. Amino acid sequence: CASSDQVSGSSYEQYF.

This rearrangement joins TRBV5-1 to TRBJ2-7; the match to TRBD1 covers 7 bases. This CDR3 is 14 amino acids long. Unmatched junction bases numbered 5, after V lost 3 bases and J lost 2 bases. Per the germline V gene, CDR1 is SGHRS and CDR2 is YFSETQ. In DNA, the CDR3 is TGCGCCAGCAGCTCTCGACAGGGTGCCTACGAGCAGTACTTC. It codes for CASSSRQGAYEQYF.

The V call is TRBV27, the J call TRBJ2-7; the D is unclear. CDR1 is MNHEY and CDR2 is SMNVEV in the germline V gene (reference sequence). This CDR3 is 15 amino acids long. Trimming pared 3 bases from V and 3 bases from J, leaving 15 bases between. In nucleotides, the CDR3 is TGTGCCAGCAGTTTCGGTGTACGTTTTGACTACGAGCAGTACTTC. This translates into CASSFGVRFDYEQYF.

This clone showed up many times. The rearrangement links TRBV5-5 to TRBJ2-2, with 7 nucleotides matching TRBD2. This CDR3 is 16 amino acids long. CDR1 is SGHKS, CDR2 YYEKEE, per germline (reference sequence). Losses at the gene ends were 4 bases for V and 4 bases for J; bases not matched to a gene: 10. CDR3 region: CASSPGGLGGTGELFF. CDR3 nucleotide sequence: TGTGCCAGCAGCCCGGGGGGTCTCGGGGGCACCGGGGAGCTGTTTTTT.

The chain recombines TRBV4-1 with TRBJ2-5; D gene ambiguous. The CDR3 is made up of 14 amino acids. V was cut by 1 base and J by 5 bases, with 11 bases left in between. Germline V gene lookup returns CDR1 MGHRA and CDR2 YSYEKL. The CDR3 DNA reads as TGCGCCAGCAGCCAAGCCTCCCTTGTGGAGACCCAGTACTTC. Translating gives CASSQASLVETQYF.

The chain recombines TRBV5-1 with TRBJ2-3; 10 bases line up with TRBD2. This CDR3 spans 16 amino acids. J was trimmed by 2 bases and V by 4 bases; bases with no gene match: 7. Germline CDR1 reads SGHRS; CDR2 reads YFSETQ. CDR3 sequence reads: CASSVSGGIPTDTQYF. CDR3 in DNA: TGCGCCAGCAGCGTTAGCGGGGGGATACCCACAGATACGCAGTATTTT.

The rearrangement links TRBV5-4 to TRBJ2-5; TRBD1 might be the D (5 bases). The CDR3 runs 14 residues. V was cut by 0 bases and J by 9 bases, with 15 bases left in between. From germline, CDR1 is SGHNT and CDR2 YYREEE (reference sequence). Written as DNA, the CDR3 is TGTGCCAGCAGCTTGGGAAGGGGCCAGGCGGCCCAGTACTTC. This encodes CASSLGRGQAAQYF.

The CDR3 loop is CASMRQALDTEAFF. CDR3 DNA sequence: TGTGCCAGCATGAGACAGGCCCTAGACACTGAAGCTTTCTTT. The V call is TRBV28, the J call TRBJ1-1, with TRBD1 as a possible D gene (6 bases). The germline V gene has CDR1 MDHEN and CDR2 SYDVKM. V shed 7 bases and J shed 3 bases, with 15 bases lying between them. The CDR3 contains 14 residues.